Following are 23 T cell receptor beta chains from one sample sequenced in a study of post-analysis software for immune sequencing data. Prepared TCR beta cDNA libraries contained unique molecular identifiers. TCRdb ran MiXCR on the PCR reads and lists one entry per CDR3 protein. The sample shows about 380,000 distinct CDR3 sequences, about a third of them seen only once. Study-level points and caveats: In patients, about 5 TRBV segments were more frequent than in controls, with TRBV5-6, TRBV5-1 and TRBV20-1 among them.

These receptors lack a known antigen. The sequencing sample was made of blood. All receptors come from a girl aged 10 to 17 with multiple sclerosis.

Concerning this clonotype: A much larger clone sits a single nucleotide away, making a read error possible. The chain is built from TRBV29-1 and TRBJ2-6; D assignment may be TRBD1 or TRBD2 (5 bases each). The CDR3 consists of 16 residues. Germline V lookup: CDR1 SQVTM, CDR2 ANQGSEA. The CDR3 bases are TGCAGCGCCTACGGGGACGCCCTCTCTGGGGCCAACGTCCGGACTTTC. This codes for CSAYGDALSGANVRTF. Variable domain in full (rest from reference TRBV29-1 and TRBJ2-6): SAVISQKPSRDICQRGTSLTIQCQVDSQVTMMFWYRQQPGQSLTLIATANQGSEATYESGFVIDKFPISRPNLTFSTLTVSNMSPEDSSIYLCSAYGDALSGANVRTFGAGSRLTVL.

This clonotype was recorded a few times. The CDR3 DNA follows: TGCGCCAGCAGCCAAGTGGTTTATCGGCGGGGGGCCAGTCCGCCGCAGTTCTTC. Translation: CASSQVVYRRGASPPQFF. The V call is TRBV4-1, the J call TRBJ2-1; 8 bases align to TRBD2. CDR1 is MGHRA, CDR2 YSYEKL, per germline. Trimming at V came to 1 base and at J to 12 bases, leaving 20 bases not matched to a gene. This CDR3 spans 18 amino acids.

This clonotype was picked up a small number of times. CDR3 region: CSVELAGVYGEQFF. The CDR3, as DNA: TGCAGCGTTGAGCTAGCGGGGGTTTACGGTGAGCAGTTCTTC. The rearrangement joins TRBV29-1 to TRBJ2-1, with 10 positions matching TRBD2. Germline values: CDR1 SQVTM, CDR2 ANQGSEA. The CDR3 has 14 residues. Trimming at V came to 3 bases and at J to 9 bases, leaving 8 bases not matched to a gene.

This clonotype was seen only a few times. V and J are TRBV11-2 and TRBJ1-1; D not certain. The V and J ends lost 5 bases and 0 bases respectively, with 13 bases between them. Germline CDR1 and CDR2: SGHAT and FQNNGV. CDR3 length: 15 residues. CDR3 sequence: CASSPQVGMNTEAFF. DNA for the CDR3: TGTGCCAGCAGCCCCCAGGTGGGAATGAACACTGAAGCTTTCTTT.

V and J are TRBV12-3 or TRBV12-4 and TRBJ2-1; 7 positions match TRBD2. There are 16 residues in the CDR3. V trimming: 6 bases; J trimming: 5 bases; junction bases outside the gene matches: 13. As DNA, the CDR3 is TGTGCCAGCAGCTGGGTCTGGGGGGGGAAGGACAATGAGCAGTTCTTC. Translated, it gives CASSWVWGGKDNEQFF.

This clonotype showed up just a few times. The V and J genes are TRBV25-1 and TRBJ2-2; no clear D gene. Trimming left V 7 bases short and J 4 bases short, with 7 bases between. In germline, CDR1 is MGHDK, CDR2 SYGVNS. This CDR3 is built from 12 residues. CDR3 nucleotides: TGTGCCAGCAAAGGGTTCACCGGGGAGCTGTTTTTT. It yields the protein CASKGFTGELFF.

The chain combines TRBV29-1 with TRBJ1-1, with TRBD1 identical over 8 bases. In germline, CDR1 is SQVTM, CDR2 ANQGSEA. The trim removed 7 bases at V and 1 base at J, leaving 2 bases unmatched. CDR3 length: 12 amino acids. DNA for the CDR3: TGCAGCGGCGGACAGGGGAACACTGAAGCTTTCTTT. Its translation is CSGGQGNTEAFF.

This clonotype was seen a single time. DNA of the CDR3: TGTGCCAGCACCCGGGTGCGGGGAGTCTCCTACGAGCAGTACTTC. The encoded protein is CASTRVRGVSYEQYF. The J gene is TRBJ2-7, the V gene TRBV5-6; D is perhaps TRBD2 (6 bases). The CDR3 is made up of 15 amino acids. Trimming took 6 bases from V and 0 from J, leaving 16 bases between them. Per the germline V gene, CDR1 is SGHDT and CDR2 is YYEEEE. The whole variable domain, filled in from reference TRBV5-6 and TRBJ2-7, reads DAGVTQSPTHLIKTRGQQVTLRCSPKSGHDTVSWYQQALGQGPQFIFQYYEEEERQRGNFPDRFSGHQFPNYSSELNVNALLLGDSALYLCASTRVRGVSYEQYFGPGTRLTVT.

The J gene is TRBJ2-7, the V gene TRBV20-1, with TRBD1 matching over 7 bases. The CDR3 extends over 12 amino acids. CDR1 is DFQATT and CDR2 is SNEGSKA in the germline V gene (reference sequence). The V and J ends lost 6 bases and 5 bases, in that order; junction bases with no gene match: 7. CDR3 residues: CSAPNRGDEQYF. In DNA, the CDR3 is TGCAGTGCGCCAAACAGGGGCGACGAGCAGTACTTC.

The rearrangement joins TRBV19 to TRBJ2-5; TRBD1 aligns across 10 bases. The trim removed 10 bases at V and 2 bases at J, leaving 7 bases unmatched. The CDR3 totals 14 residues. Per germline, CDR1 LNHDA and CDR2 SQIVND (reference sequence). This chain's CDR3 is CATAPGQGQETQYF. DNA for the CDR3: TGTGCCACTGCCCCGGGACAGGGGCAAGAGACCCAGTACTTC.

The gene calls are TRBV27 and TRBJ2-5; weak D call: TRBD2 (6 bases). The CDR3 runs 13 residues. Per germline, CDR1 MNHEY and CDR2 SMNVEV (reference sequence). The V end lost 4 bases, the J end lost 11 bases, and 17 bases lay between the germline ends. The chain's CDR3 is CASSSRDGYGQYF. CDR3 sequence (DNA): TGTGCCAGCAGTTCGCGGGACGGCTACGGGCAGTACTTC.

This chain's CDR3 is CASSQGGANQPQHF. The DNA of the CDR3 is TGTGCCAGCAGCCAGGGAGGGGCGAATCAGCCCCAGCATTTT. This chain uses TRBV28 with TRBJ1-5; TRBD1 is a possible D gene (5 bases). V was pared by 6 bases and J by 4 bases, with 13 bases between. Germline CDR1 and CDR2: MDHEN and SYDVKM. The length of the CDR3 is 14 residues.

This chain uses TRBV7-2 with TRBJ2-1; no clear D. This CDR3 is built from 11 residues. The germline V gene encodes CDR1 SGHTA and CDR2 FQGNSA. V was shortened by 6 bases and J by 10 bases, with 10 bases between the two germline ends. The CDR3 loop is CASRGNGEQFF. The CDR3 DNA reads as TGTGCCAGCAGAGGGAATGGGGAGCAGTTCTTC. Filled out from reference TRBV7-2 and TRBJ2-1, the complete variable domain reads GAGVSQSPSNKVTEKGKDVELRCDPISGHTALYWYRQSLGQGLEFLIYFQGNSAPDKSGLPSDRFSAERTGGSVSTLTIQRTQQEDSAVYLCASRGNGEQFFGPGTRLTVL.

The rearrangement uses TRBV4-2 and TRBJ2-7; either TRBD1 or TRBD2 may supply D (6 bases each). CDR3 size: 16 residues. V was clipped by 0 bases and J by 3 bases, with 15 bases between them. Germline loops: CDR1 LGHNA, CDR2 YNFKEQ. CDR3 loop: CASSQDGSGAIYEQYF. In nucleotides, the CDR3 is TGTGCCAGCAGCCAAGATGGGTCGGGGGCCATCTACGAGCAGTACTTC.

The CDR3 is CASSRLAGAGEQYF. The CDR3 bases are TGTGCCAGCAGTCGACTAGCGGGGGCTGGGGAGCAGTACTTC. V and J are TRBV6-4 and TRBJ2-7; 12 bases line up with TRBD2. The germline V gene has CDR1 MRHNA and CDR2 SNTAGT. The CDR3 is made up of 14 amino acids. With 5 bases clipped from V and 7 bases from J, the junction kept 6 bases outside the gene matches.

The J gene is TRBJ2-1, the V gene TRBV7-9, with TRBD1 identical over 7 bases. Germline V gives CDR1 SEHNR, CDR2 FQNEAQ (reference sequence). Trimming removed 6 bases from V and 6 bases from J; junction bases left unmatched: 5. This CDR3 is 13 amino acids long. CDR3 residues: CASRTGTVNEQFF. Written as DNA, the CDR3 is TGTGCCAGCAGAACGGGGACAGTCAATGAGCAGTTCTTC.

V gene TRBV6-5 combines with J gene TRBJ2-3; D may be TRBD1 or TRBD2 (7 bases each). V dropped 4 bases and J dropped 7 bases, with 15 bases sitting between them. Germline lookup yields CDR1 MNHEY and CDR2 SVGAGI. CDR3 length: 14 residues. The CDR3 DNA reads TGTGCCAGCAGTTGCGGGGGACAGAAGAATACGCAGTATTTT. It encodes CASSCGGQKNTQYF.

Notes on this clonotype: Compared with germline, one end of the junction differs, possibly owing to a read error. The chain combines TRBV20-1 with TRBJ2-1; 10 nucleotides agree with TRBD1. There are 15 residues in the CDR3. Germline V gene data show CDR1 as DFQATT and CDR2 as SNEGSKA (reference sequence). CDR3 sequence reads: CSAGPTGGAYSEQFF. The CDR3 DNA is TGCAGTGCTGGCCCGACAGGGGGCGCGTACAGTGAGCAGTTCTTC.

The sample holds many counts of this clonotype. The rearrangement joins TRBV27 to TRBJ1-2, with D tentatively TRBD1 (6 bases). Germline CDR1 reads MNHEY; CDR2 reads SMNVEV (reference sequence). The CDR3 length is 15 residues. V shed 4 bases and J shed 4 bases, with 16 bases lying between them. The CDR3 spells CASSSDRSNFYGYTF. Written as DNA, the CDR3 is TGTGCCAGCAGTTCCGACAGGTCGAACTTCTATGGCTACACCTTC.

The chain couples TRBV20-1 to TRBJ1-2; unclear D gene. Trimming removed 0 bases from V and 0 bases from J, with 11 bases in between. Germline V lookup: CDR1 DFQATT, CDR2 SNEGSKA (reference sequence). This CDR3 region has 15 residues. CDR3: CSARDPIDPNYGYTF. The DNA for the CDR3 is TGCAGTGCTAGAGATCCCATCGATCCTAACTATGGCTACACCTTC.

V usage is TRBV20-1 and J usage is TRBJ2-4; 14 bases fit TRBD2. The last part of the DNA fits TRBJ2-7 better; the J call may be wrong. There are 16 residues in the CDR3. The V gene's germline CDR1 is DFQATT and CDR2 SNEGSKA (reference sequence). CDR3 sequence: CSARAGLAGGLYEQYF. In DNA form, the CDR3 reads TGCAGTGCTAGAGCCGGACTAGCGGGAGGCTTATACGAGCAGTACTTC.

The J gene is TRBJ1-2, the V gene TRBV4-3; D gene ambiguous. Germline CDR1 and CDR2: LGHNA and YSLEER. CDR3 length: 17 residues. Trimming pared 0 bases from V and 2 bases from J, leaving 16 bases between. The CDR3 loop is CASSQDPAAVANYGYTF. In DNA form, the CDR3 reads TGCGCCAGCAGCCAAGATCCTGCGGCAGTTGCAAACTATGGCTACACCTTC.

The chain links TRBV4-3 to TRBJ2-6, with D unclear. This CDR3 region has 17 residues. Trimming shortened V by 0 bases and J by 0 bases, and 9 bases separated the two germline ends. CDR1 and CDR2 (germline): LGHNA, YSLEER. The CDR3 loop is CASSQDQWSSGANVLTF. Here the CDR3 DNA reads TGCGCCAGCAGCCAAGACCAGTGGAGCTCTGGGGCCAACGTCCTGACTTTC.